The 32 T cell receptor beta chains reported below all come from one sample, sequenced in a study of response to subunit inactivated influenza vaccine (dated by TCRdb to the late 2010s). The library relied on RT-PCR. Instrument used: Illumina HiSeq 2500. TCRdb passed the public sequencing reads through fastp at Q25 and MiXCR, retaining productive beta sequences. Rows with one shared CDR3 protein collapse into an entry with the most common genes and DNA. The table for this sample lists some 600,000 distinct CDR3 sequences; 14% of them were counted only once. The biggest ten clones account for about 7.6% of the sample. The sample in question was PBMCs from blood, obtained 14 days before vaccination. The receptors come from a man in his fifties who received an inactivated influenza vaccine. Donor details come from another sample of the same person, matched by shared clones.

This sequence joins TRBV4-1 and TRBJ1-1; D unresolved. V was shortened by 0 bases and J by 3 bases, with 8 bases between the two germline ends. The CDR3 runs to 14 residues. CDR1 is MGHRA and CDR2 is YSYEKL in the germline V gene. The CDR3 region has the DNA TGCGCCAGCAGCCAAGATGCGGGCTACACTGAAGCTTTCTTT. Translated: CASSQDAGYTEAFF.

This clonotype showed up just a few times. The rearrangement joins TRBV5-1 to TRBJ1-1; no firm D call. The CDR3 is 13 amino acids. Germline lookup yields CDR1 SGHRS and CDR2 YFSETQ. The germline V and J ends were trimmed by 0 bases and 6 bases, with 9 bases remaining between them. The CDR3 is CASSLDQVPEAFF. The CDR3 DNA reads TGCGCCAGCAGCTTGGATCAGGTACCTGAAGCTTTCTTT.

V gene TRBV29-1 combines with J gene TRBJ2-2, with D perhaps given as TRBD1 or TRBD2 (7 bases each). Germline lookup yields CDR1 SQVTM and CDR2 ANQGSEA. V was cut by 0 bases and J by 4 bases, with 18 bases left in between. This CDR3 spans 17 amino acids. The CDR3 DNA reads as TGCAGCGTTGAAGATCGTTCAGGGGGAGGGTTCACCGGGGAGCTGTTTTTT. It yields the protein CSVEDRSGGGFTGELFF.

This clonotype occurred a few times. V gene TRBV7-9 combines with J gene TRBJ1-1, with D maybe TRBD1 (5 bases). Trimming shortened V by 8 bases and J by 1 base, and 14 bases separated the two germline ends. This CDR3 has 14 amino acids. Germline V gene data show CDR1 as SEHNR and CDR2 as FQNEAQ (reference sequence). The CDR3 here is CASSIGAANTEAFF. CDR3 DNA: TGTGCCAGCTCAATAGGGGCGGCGAACACTGAAGCTTTCTTT.

The V gene is TRBV12-3 or TRBV12-4, the J gene TRBJ2-3, with D tentatively TRBD1 or TRBD2 (6 bases each). V was pared by 5 bases and J by 0 bases, with 12 bases between. The CDR3 sequence is 15 residues long. The chain's CDR3 is CASSGGLSSTDTQYF. CDR3 bases: TGTGCCAGCAGTGGGGGGCTCTCTAGCACAGATACGCAGTATTTT.

V is TRBV24-1 and J is TRBJ2-2; D possibly corresponds to TRBD2 (5 bases). The germline gives CDR1 KGHDR, CDR2 SFDVKD. The CDR3 has 15 residues. Trimming removed 4 bases from V and 1 base from J, with 9 bases in between. The CDR3 DNA reads TGTGCCACCAGTGACGCCCGGGAGAACACCGGGGAGCTGTTTTTT. This gives the protein CATSDARENTGELFF.

V usage is TRBV7-6 and J usage is TRBJ1-1; no definite D call. This CDR3 comprises 13 residues. Trimming cost V 4 bases and J 1 base, with 7 bases left between them. Germline-derived CDR1 and CDR2 are SGHVS and FNYEAQ. The CDR3 region has the DNA TGTGCCAGCAGCTGGGAGCAGAACACTGAAGCTTTCTTT. This gives the protein CASSWEQNTEAFF.

The chain couples TRBV4-3 to TRBJ2-7; no definite D call. The CDR3 totals 13 residues. The germline CDR1 and CDR2 sequences are LGHNA and YSLEER. Trimming stripped 4 bases from V and 3 bases from J, with 10 bases between. The CDR3 region is CASSREIDYEQYF. CDR3 sequence (DNA): TGCGCCAGCAGCCGCGAGATAGACTACGAGCAGTACTTC.

The CDR3 here is CASSPRRMPGRGVKNTGELFF. DNA for the CDR3: TGTGCCAGCAGCCCTCGCCGGATGCCCGGGAGGGGGGTAAAGAACACCGGGGAGCTGTTTTTT. V usage is TRBV11-2 and J usage is TRBJ2-2, with TRBD2 matching 8 bases. Trimming removed 5 bases from V and 1 base from J; junction bases left unmatched: 21. The germline gives CDR1 SGHAT, CDR2 FQNNGV. There are 21 residues in the CDR3.

The chain recombines TRBV6-5 with TRBJ2-2; D could derive from TRBD1 or TRBD2 (7 bases each). The CDR3 contains 17 residues. Per the germline V gene, CDR1 is MNHEY and CDR2 is SVGAGI. V was cut by 0 bases and J by 2 bases, with 13 bases left in between. The CDR3 here is CASSYSPRGGNTGELFF. The CDR3 DNA sequence: TGTGCCAGCAGTTACTCCCCCAGGGGGGGAAACACCGGGGAGCTGTTTTTT.

The J gene is TRBJ2-7, the V gene TRBV5-5; tentatively, D is TRBD2 (5 bases). The V and J ends lost 2 bases and 0 bases respectively, with 12 bases between them. This CDR3 has 15 residues. CDR1 is SGHKS and CDR2 is YYEKEE in the germline V gene (reference sequence). DNA of the CDR3: TGTGCCAGCAGCTTTTCCCCTAGCAGCTCCTACGAGCAGTACTTC. This encodes CASSFSPSSSYEQYF.

This clonotype occurred a few times. The chain joins TRBV5-1 to TRBJ2-5, with D possibly TRBD2 on 5 matching bases. Germline CDR1 is SGHRS and CDR2 is YFSETQ. Trimming pared 3 bases from V and 4 bases from J, leaving 16 bases between. CDR3 size: 15 residues. The CDR3 loop reads CASSSRGQGGETQYF. CDR3 sequence (DNA): TGCGCCAGCAGCTCCCGAGGGCAAGGAGGAGAGACCCAGTACTTC. The entire variable domain, with the rest obtained from reference TRBV5-1 and TRBJ2-5, is as follows: KAGVTQTPRYLIKTRGQQVTLSCSPISGHRSVSWYQQTPGQGLQFLFEYFSETQRNKGNFPGRFSGRQFSNSRSEMNVSTLELGDSALYLCASSSRGQGGETQYFGPGTRLLVL.

The rearrangement uses TRBV4-3 and TRBJ2-2, with 8 bases that match TRBD1. Trimming at V came to 5 bases and at J to 6 bases, leaving 5 bases not matched to a gene. In germline, CDR1 is LGHNA, CDR2 YSLEER. There are 14 residues in the CDR3. The CDR3 DNA reads TGCGCCAGCAGCGTAAGGACAGGGTCCGGGGAGCTGTTTTTT. Protein product: CASSVRTGSGELFF.

This clonotype was seen a handful of times. This chain uses TRBV7-6 with TRBJ1-2, with 7 nucleotides matching TRBD1. With 8 bases clipped from V and 0 bases from J, the junction kept 3 bases outside the gene matches. The CDR3 totals 13 residues. Germline CDR1 reads SGHVS; CDR2 reads FNYEAQ. In DNA form, the CDR3 reads TGTGCCAGCGCCGGGACAGCTAACTATGGCTACACCTTC. It translates to CASAGTANYGYTF.

In this sample, this clonotype turned up a few times. J is TRBJ1-4 and V is TRBV7-9, with 7 bases matching TRBD1. Per germline, CDR1 SEHNR and CDR2 FQNEAQ (reference sequence). V lost 3 bases and J lost 3; bases outside the gene matches: 4. The CDR3 is made up of 15 amino acids. The CDR3 DNA reads TGTGCCAGCAGCTTCGGGACAGCATCTAATGAAAAACTGTTTTTT. It translates to CASSFGTASNEKLFF.

In its sample, this clonotype was seen a few times. This sequence joins TRBV5-6 and TRBJ2-3; D remains ambiguous. The CDR3 is 16 residues long. V lost 2 bases and J 3 bases, leaving 16 bases between the germline ends. The germline V gene encodes CDR1 SGHDT and CDR2 YYEEEE. CDR3 region: CASSFSTLKWTDTQYF. The CDR3, as DNA: TGTGCCAGCAGCTTTTCTACTCTCAAGTGGACAGATACGCAGTATTTT.

This chain links TRBV27 with TRBJ2-2; perhaps TRBD1 as D (5 bases). V dropped 0 bases and J dropped 6 bases, with 11 bases sitting between them. This CDR3 has 15 residues. Per germline, CDR1 MNHEY and CDR2 SMNVEV (reference sequence). The DNA of the CDR3 is TGTGCCAGCAGTTTATCCAGGGTGATCCCCGGGGAGCTGTTTTTT. Its translation: CASSLSRVIPGELFF.

This clonotype appeared many times. The rearrangement uses TRBV7-3 and TRBJ2-1; possible D gene TRBD1, 5 bases. The CDR3 has 16 amino acids. V was pared by 0 bases and J by 9 bases, with 18 bases between. CDR1 is SGHTA and CDR2 is FQGTGA in the germline V gene. CDR3 loop: CASSLTLGPPQGEQFF. CDR3 bases: TGTGCCAGCAGCTTAACTTTGGGGCCGCCTCAGGGTGAGCAGTTCTTC.

The chain has TRBV4-3 and TRBJ2-4, with D maybe TRBD2 (6 bases). The CDR3 runs 17 residues. V was shortened by 1 base and J by 4 bases, with 17 bases between the two germline ends. Germline V gives CDR1 LGHNA, CDR2 YSLEER. The CDR3 loop is CASSQVVTTGGKNIQYF. CDR3 sequence (DNA): TGCGCCAGCAGCCAAGTGGTGACAACCGGGGGTAAAAACATTCAGTACTTC.

V gene TRBV7-9 combines with J gene TRBJ1-6; the D is unclear. V gave up 7 bases and J gave up 5 bases, with 18 bases separating them. The germline V gene has CDR1 SEHNR and CDR2 FQNEAQ (reference sequence). The CDR3 loop spans 16 amino acids. The CDR3 reads CASTSIRGPNNSPLHF. Written as DNA, the CDR3 is TGTGCCAGCACCTCAATTCGCGGGCCCAATAATTCACCCCTCCACTTT. Drawing the rest from reference TRBV7-9 and TRBJ1-6, the complete variable domain is DTGVSQNPRHKITKRGQNVTFRCDPISEHNRLYWYRQTLGQGPEFLTYFQNEAQLEKSRLLSDRFSAERPKGSFSTLEIQRTEQGDSAMYLCASTSIRGPNNSPLHFGNGTRLTVT.

This clonotype was seen ten or more times. One end of the junction does not line up with germline, which may come from a read error. The rearrangement uses TRBV5-1 and TRBJ2-1; 10 positions agree with TRBD2. The CDR3 loop spans 15 amino acids. CDR1 is SGHRS and CDR2 is YFSETQ in the germline V gene. The CDR3 sequence: CASSLAGVSYNEQFF. The DNA for the CDR3 is TGTGCCAGCAGCCTAGCGGGAGTTTCCTACAATGAGCAGTTCTTC. The full variable domain, its missing parts supplied by reference TRBV5-1 and TRBJ2-1, is KAGVTQTPRYLIKTRGQQVTLSCSPISGHRSVSWYQQTPGQGLQFLFEYFSETQRNKGNFPGRFSGRQFSNSRSEMNVSTLELGDSALYLCASSLAGVSYNEQFFGPGTRLTVL.

V usage is TRBV12-3 or TRBV12-4 and J usage is TRBJ1-2, with a weak D call TRBD1 (5 bases). V was pared by 5 bases and J by 7 bases, with 23 bases between. The CDR3 runs to 16 residues. The CDR3 DNA follows: TGTGCCAGCAGTCATCTCATCAGACAGCCCGCATCTGGCTACACCTTC. Translating it yields CASSHLIRQPASGYTF.

The chain couples TRBV20-1 to TRBJ1-4; D perhaps matches TRBD1 (5 bases). The CDR3 is 15 residues long. Trimming took 1 base from V and 8 from J, leaving 17 bases between them. Germline values: CDR1 DFQATT, CDR2 SNEGSKA (reference sequence). CDR3 residues: CSARGGDGGKEKLFF. The CDR3 DNA is TGCAGTGCTAGAGGGGGGGACGGGGGGAAGGAAAAACTGTTTTTT.

This clonotype has at least ten counts. The V and J genes are TRBV15 and TRBJ2-7; TRBD2 agrees at 9 bases. V lost 0 bases to trimming and J lost 1 base; unmatched junction nucleotides: 7. Germline CDR1 is LNHNV and CDR2 is YYDKDF (reference sequence). This CDR3 is 17 amino acids long. CDR3 sequence: CATSRDPRSGGSYEQYF. The CDR3, as DNA: TGTGCCACCAGCAGAGACCCTCGTAGCGGGGGTTCCTACGAGCAGTACTTC.

At least ten counts were recorded for this clonotype. V is TRBV27 and J is TRBJ2-1; TRBD2 agrees at 11 bases. The CDR3 has 15 residues. With V trimmed by 5 bases and J by 6 bases, 6 bases remained unmatched. Looked up from germline, CDR1 is MNHEY and CDR2 is SMNVEV (reference sequence). The CDR3 here is CASSPGTSGTNEQFF. The CDR3 DNA reads TGTGCCAGCAGTCCCGGGACTAGCGGTACCAATGAGCAGTTCTTC.

J is TRBJ2-3 and V is TRBV24-1; TRBD1 is a possible D gene (6 bases). This CDR3 region has 16 residues. V was shortened by 3 bases and J by 5 bases, with 17 bases between the two germline ends. CDR1 and CDR2 from the germline V gene are KGHDR and SFDVKD. The CDR3 region has the DNA TGTGCCACCAGTGATAAGTCCCGGAAGGGGGAAGATACGCAGTATTTT. Translating it yields CATSDKSRKGEDTQYF.

This clonotype was observed a few times. V is TRBV7-2 and J is TRBJ1-6, with D uncertain. V lost 0 bases, J lost 7 bases, and 10 bases lay in between. The CDR3 covers 15 residues. CDR1 is SGHTA, CDR2 FQGNSA, per germline. The CDR3 is CASSLAKGWNSPLHF. CDR3 bases: TGTGCCAGCAGCTTAGCGAAGGGTTGGAATTCACCCCTCCACTTT.

This chain links TRBV10-3 with TRBJ2-1, with D maybe TRBD2 (6 bases). Germline values: CDR1 ENHRY, CDR2 SYGVKD. The CDR3 is made up of 16 amino acids. The germline V and J ends were trimmed by 0 bases and 3 bases, with 12 bases remaining between them. The CDR3 spells CAISESLEGHYNEQFF. The CDR3 nucleotides are TGTGCCATCAGTGAGTCGTTGGAGGGCCACTACAATGAGCAGTTCTTC.

This clonotype was found many times. Sequence at one end of the junction differs from germline and may be a read error. The chain employs TRBV5-1 and TRBJ2-5, with 7 nucleotides matching TRBD2. Germline V CDR1 and CDR2: SGHRS, YFSETQ. The CDR3 length is 14 residues. The CDR3 bases are TGTGCCAGCAGCTTAGGCGGGGGTCAAGAGACCCAGTACTTC. Its translation is CASSLGGGQETQYF.

The chain has TRBV30 and TRBJ2-1; D is unresolved. Trimming pared 4 bases from V and 0 bases from J, leaving 13 bases between. Germline loops: CDR1 GTSNPN, CDR2 SVGIG (reference sequence). The CDR3 extends over 15 amino acids. In DNA form, the CDR3 reads TGTGCCTGGACCCCTGGCCGGAGCTCCTACAATGAGCAGTTCTTC. It yields the protein CAWTPGRSSYNEQFF.

A few counts support this clonotype. V and J are TRBV5-1 and TRBJ2-2, with D possibly matching TRBD2 (6 bases). The V end was cut by 4 bases, the J end by 2 bases, with 18 bases between. The CDR3 is 17 residues long. Per germline, CDR1 SGHRS and CDR2 YFSETQ. In DNA, the CDR3 is TGCGCCAGCAGCAAGAGCGGGCGCGCACCCAACACCGGGGAGCTGTTTTTT. Protein: CASSKSGRAPNTGELFF.

Ten or more counts support this clonotype. The chain has TRBV7-2 and TRBJ2-7; 8 nucleotides agree with TRBD2. Losses at the gene ends were 1 base for V and 7 bases for J; bases not matched to a gene: 9. Germline CDR1 is SGHTA and CDR2 is FQGNSA. This CDR3 is built from 15 residues. CDR3 nucleotide sequence: TGTGCCAGCAGCTTAGGGGTAGCGGGGCCTCGTGAGCAGTACTTC. It yields the protein CASSLGVAGPREQYF.